The entry that follows covers one T cell receptor (beta chain) sequence. The data originate from a study of technical replicates of blood from a handful of donors. The method was immunoSEQ multiplex PCR; TCRdb's version includes in-frame clones alone and lacks a portion of them. The sample holds roughly 93,000 clones, about 95% seen once. After removal of 5 bases from V and 8 bases from J, the junction contained 8 bases not matched to a gene. The CDR3 is made up of 15 amino acids. Germline V lookup: CDR1 MNHEY, CDR2 SVGAGI. The sample was T cells isolated from PBMCs. This clonotype originated in a human donor in good health. V and J are TRBV6-5 and TRBJ2-1; 11 positions match TRBD2. As DNA, the CDR3 is TGTGCCAGCAGTCCTAGACTAGCGGGAAGGGATGAGCAGTTCTTC. It translates to CASSPRLAGRDEQFF.